Detailed here is one T cell receptor (beta chain). What it recognizes is unknown. A much more abundant neighbour one base away suggests this may be a read error. One entry per CDR3 protein results from TCRdb running MiXCR on the 5' RACE reads. The table lists about 1.7 million distinct CDR3 sequences, around 29% of them singletons. Germline CDR1 and CDR2: SGHRS and YFSETQ. This CDR3 has 14 residues. The data were taken from a study of identical twins. Every one of the donors was a healthy Caucasian. Study results and caveats: Partly confounded zero-insertion analyses could result from invariant MAIT and iNKT cells. Out-of-frame alpha sequences that twins shared showed excess low generation probability.

This sequence joins TRBV5-1 and TRBJ2-3; D possibly corresponds to TRBD2 (6 bases). Specimen: cord blood. The clonotype comes from a newborn girl in good health. Written as DNA, the CDR3 is TGCGCCGGCAGCTTCGGGGGAGTCACAGATACGCAGTATTTT. This codes for CAGSFGGVTDTQYF.